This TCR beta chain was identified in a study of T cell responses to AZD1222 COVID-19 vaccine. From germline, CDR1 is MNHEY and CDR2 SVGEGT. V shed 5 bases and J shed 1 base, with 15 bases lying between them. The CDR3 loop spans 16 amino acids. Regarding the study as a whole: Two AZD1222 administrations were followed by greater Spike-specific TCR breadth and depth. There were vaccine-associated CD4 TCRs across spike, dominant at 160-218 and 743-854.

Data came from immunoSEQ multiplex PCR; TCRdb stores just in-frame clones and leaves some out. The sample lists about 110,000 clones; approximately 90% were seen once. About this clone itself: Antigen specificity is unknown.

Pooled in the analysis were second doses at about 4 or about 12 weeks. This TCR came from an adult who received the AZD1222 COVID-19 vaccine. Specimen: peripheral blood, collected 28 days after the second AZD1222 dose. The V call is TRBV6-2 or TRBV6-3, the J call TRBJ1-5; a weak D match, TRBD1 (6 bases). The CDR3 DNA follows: TGTGCCAGCAGTCCAACGTACAGGGAAAGCAATCAGCCCCAGCATTTT. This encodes CASSPTYRESNQPQHF.